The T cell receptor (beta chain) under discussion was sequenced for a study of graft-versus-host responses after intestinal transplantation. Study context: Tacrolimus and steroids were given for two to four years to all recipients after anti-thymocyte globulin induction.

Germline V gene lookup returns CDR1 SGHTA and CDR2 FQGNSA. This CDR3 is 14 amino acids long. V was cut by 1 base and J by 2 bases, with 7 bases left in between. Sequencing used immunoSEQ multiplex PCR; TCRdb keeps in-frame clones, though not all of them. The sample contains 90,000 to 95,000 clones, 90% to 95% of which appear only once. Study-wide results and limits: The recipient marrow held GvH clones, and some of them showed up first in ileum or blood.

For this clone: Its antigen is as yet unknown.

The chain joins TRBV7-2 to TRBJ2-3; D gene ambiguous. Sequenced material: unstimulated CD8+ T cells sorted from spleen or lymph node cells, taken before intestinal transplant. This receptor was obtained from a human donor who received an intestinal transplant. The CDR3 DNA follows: TGTGCCAGCAGCTTAGGTCCGTCCACAGATACGCAGTATTTT. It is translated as CASSLGPSTDTQYF.